The clone carrying this T cell receptor (beta chain) appeared many times. Its antigen is not known. TCRdb re-called the 5' RACE reads with MiXCR, one entry per CDR3 protein. The data contain hundreds of thousands of distinct CDR3 sequences, roughly 18% of them singletons. This entry belongs to a study of identical twins. Broader study findings: Cross-sectional statistical analysis, not tracking of the same donors, underpinned the conclusions.

These same records also appear under a second study, on T cells expressing NK-cell markers. That publication notes: HCMV seropositivity characterized most of the eight sequenced donors, and seronegativity one.

The sequencing sample was made of PBMCs. This TCR was recovered from a woman aged 18 to 35 in good health.

The CDR3 loop is CASSFQGQETQYF. As DNA, the CDR3 is TGTGCCAGCAGTTTTCAGGGGCAAGAGACCCAGTACTTC. This chain connects TRBV12-3 or TRBV12-4 to TRBJ2-5; D is perhaps TRBD1 (6 bases). The V end was cut by 3 bases, the J end by 2 bases, with 7 bases between. The CDR3 length is 13 residues.